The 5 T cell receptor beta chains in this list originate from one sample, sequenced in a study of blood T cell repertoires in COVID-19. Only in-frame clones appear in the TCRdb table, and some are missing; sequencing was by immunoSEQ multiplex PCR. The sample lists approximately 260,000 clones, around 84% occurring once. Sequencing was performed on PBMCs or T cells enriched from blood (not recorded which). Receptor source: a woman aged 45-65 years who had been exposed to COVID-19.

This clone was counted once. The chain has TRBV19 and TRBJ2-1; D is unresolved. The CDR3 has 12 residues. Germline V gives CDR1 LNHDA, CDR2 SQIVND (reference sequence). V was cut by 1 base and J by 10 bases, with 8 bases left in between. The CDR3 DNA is TGTGCCAGTAGTATAGGCCCTCAGGAGCAGTTCTTC. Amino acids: CASSIGPQEQFF.

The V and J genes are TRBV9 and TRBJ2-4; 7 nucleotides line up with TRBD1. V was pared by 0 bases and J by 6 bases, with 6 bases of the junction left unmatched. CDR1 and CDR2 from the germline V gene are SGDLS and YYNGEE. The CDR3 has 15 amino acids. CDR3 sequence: CASSVEGGSANIQYF. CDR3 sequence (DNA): TGTGCCAGCAGCGTAGAAGGGGGCTCGGCAAACATTCAGTACTTC. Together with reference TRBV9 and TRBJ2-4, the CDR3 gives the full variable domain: DSGVTQTPKHLITATGQRVTLRCSPRSGDLSVYWYQQSLDQGLQFLIQYYNGEERAKGNILERFSAQQFPDLHSELNLSSLELGDSALYFCASSVEGGSANIQYFGAGTRLSVL.

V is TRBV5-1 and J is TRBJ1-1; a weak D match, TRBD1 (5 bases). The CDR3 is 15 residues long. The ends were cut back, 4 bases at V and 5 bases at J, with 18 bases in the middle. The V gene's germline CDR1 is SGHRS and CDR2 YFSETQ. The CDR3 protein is CASSGRQGGGTEAFF. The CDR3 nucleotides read TGCGCCAGCAGCGGACGTCAGGGTGGTGGGACTGAAGCTTTCTTT.

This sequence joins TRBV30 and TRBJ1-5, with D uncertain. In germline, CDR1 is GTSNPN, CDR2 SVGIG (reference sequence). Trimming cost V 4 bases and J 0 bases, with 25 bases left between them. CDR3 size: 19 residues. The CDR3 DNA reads TGTGCCTGGACCCCCCCAGGAGGACTCTCGGGCCCTAGCAATCAGCCCCAGCATTTT. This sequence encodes CAWTPPGGLSGPSNQPQHF.

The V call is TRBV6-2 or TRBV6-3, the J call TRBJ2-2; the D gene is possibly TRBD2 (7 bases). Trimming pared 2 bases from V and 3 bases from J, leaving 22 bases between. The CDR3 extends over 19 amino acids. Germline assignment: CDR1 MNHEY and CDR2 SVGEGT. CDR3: CASSYGGRGPLPHTGELFF. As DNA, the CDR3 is TGTGCCAGCAGTTACGGGGGGCGGGGGCCGCTCCCTCACACCGGGGAGCTGTTTTTT.